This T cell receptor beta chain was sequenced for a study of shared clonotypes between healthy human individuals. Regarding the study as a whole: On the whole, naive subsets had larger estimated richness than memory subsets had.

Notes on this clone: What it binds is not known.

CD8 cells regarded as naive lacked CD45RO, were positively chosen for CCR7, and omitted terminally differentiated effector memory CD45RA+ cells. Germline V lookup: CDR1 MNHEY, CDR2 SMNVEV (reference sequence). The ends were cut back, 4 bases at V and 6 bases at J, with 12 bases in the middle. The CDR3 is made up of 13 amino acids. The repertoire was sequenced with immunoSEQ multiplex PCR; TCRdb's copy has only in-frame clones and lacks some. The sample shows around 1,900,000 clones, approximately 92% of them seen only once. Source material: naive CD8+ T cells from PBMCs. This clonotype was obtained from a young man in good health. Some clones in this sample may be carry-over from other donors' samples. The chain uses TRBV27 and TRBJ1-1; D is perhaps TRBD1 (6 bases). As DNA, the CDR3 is TGTGCCAGCAGTTCGGTTTCAGGGGCTGAAGCTTTCTTT. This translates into CASSSVSGAEAFF.